The text below deals with one TCR beta chain. This clonotype has at least ten counts. It lacks a known antigen. One base away there is no much larger clone; base qualities are not given. Including the terminal cysteine and phenylalanine, the CDR3 comprises 14 residues. Only CDR3 DNA remains: 42 bases, in frame from the first base. V is reduced by 6 bases and J by 9 bases, leaving a spacing of 18 bases between them. From a lookup of the germline V gene, CDR1 and CDR2 are SGHNT and YENEEA. This entry belongs to a study of early T cells in non-severe SARS-CoV-2 infection (dated by TCRdb to about 2021). About the study as a whole: Because TCR sequencing relied on bulk RNA taken from unsorted whole blood, pairing of alpha and beta chains was not possible.

Overall study results and their limits: VDJdb matching was skewed toward anti-spike CD8 responses and likely underestimated virus-specific expansions by missing private and CD4 specificities.

The study was a case-control design nested within a healthcare worker cohort in London, UK, with weekly nasopharyngeal swab PCR tests and blood sampling. Healthcare workers were recruited between 23 and 31 March 2020, during the week of the UK lockdown, and were followed weekly for up to roughly 15 weeks. The method was 5' RACE. TCRdb shows the sequencer as NextSeq 500. The TCR library protocol attached unique molecular identifiers to individual cDNA molecules to correct for sequencing error and PCR bias. Both TCR alpha and beta chains were sequenced, and tight co-correlation was observed between alpha and beta sequence abundances in each sample. As for the authors' bioinformatics: V gene, J gene and CDR3 annotation of TCR sequences was performed with Decombinator V4. TCRs were defined as expanded if a significant change between any two time points was detected under a Poisson model with p below 0.0001. Abundances of TCRs were expressed as counts per million after normalisation to the total number of TCRs sequenced in each sample. TRAV1-2 paired with TRAJ12, TRAJ20 or TRAJ33 defined MAIT TCRs, while TRAV10 paired with TRAJ18 defined iNKT TCRs. VDJdb, accessed 1 November 2021, was searched for CMV, EBV and SARS-CoV-2 annotated TCRs, with TCRs annotated for multiple antigens excluded. TCRdb itself trimmed the public reads at Q25 with fastp, ran MiXCR and retained productive beta chains. Entries are consolidated by CDR3 protein sequence, retaining the most common genes and DNA. Here the V and J calls rest on TCRdb's processing, not on the authors' analysis. The sample table records about 48,000 distinct CDR3 sequences; roughly 6.1% of these occur just once. 6% to 8.5% of the sample comes from the top ten.

The TCR sequence derives from an adult who was a healthcare worker with PCR-confirmed SARS-CoV-2 infection or an uninfected control (not recorded which). The rearrangement combines TRBV11-3 with TRBJ2-1; the D gene is tentatively TRBD1 or TRBD2, each matching 5 bases. The starting material was whole blood, obtained at baseline. The nucleotides read TGTGCCAGCAGTTTGACTGGGACGGGACCTGAGCAGTTCTTC. Its amino acids are CASSLTGTGPEQFF.